Shown below are 15 T cell receptor beta chains from a single sample sequenced in a study of T cell repertoires in cytomegalovirus infection. Via MiXCR, TCRdb re-called the reads, giving one row per CDR3 protein. The sample holds a few hundred thousand distinct CDR3 sequences; 15% to 20% are singletons and the top ten take 8.7%. The sequencing input was PBMCs. The source of these receptors is a human donor in good health (CMV status not recorded). Some clones in this sample may be carry-over from other donors' samples.

This clonotype has a handful of counts. The genes are TRBV2 and TRBJ1-2; 9 bases fit TRBD1. This CDR3 has 13 amino acids. Per the germline V gene, CDR1 is SNHLY and CDR2 is FYNNEI. V shed 4 bases, J shed 6 bases, and the junction held 3 bases outside the gene matches. CDR3 protein: CASSVWTGDGYTF. CDR3 nucleotides: TGTGCCAGCAGTGTGTGGACAGGGGATGGCTACACCTTC.

The chain joins TRBV20-1 to TRBJ2-7; the D gene is possibly TRBD1 (5 bases). Germline V gene sequence: CDR1 DFQATT, CDR2 SNEGSKA (reference sequence). V dropped 4 bases and J dropped 5 bases, with 15 bases sitting between them. The CDR3 consists of 13 residues. The CDR3: CSATKAGFHEQYF. The DNA for the CDR3 is TGCAGTGCTACGAAAGCAGGGTTCCACGAGCAGTACTTC.

This clonotype was recorded at least ten times. The chain combines TRBV7-9 with TRBJ2-1; TRBD1 aligns across 7 bases. With V trimmed by 4 bases and J by 5 bases, 8 bases remained unmatched. CDR3 length: 15 residues. CDR1 is SEHNR and CDR2 is FQNEAQ in the germline V gene (reference sequence). CDR3 sequence reads: CASSSYHRGHNEQFF. The DNA for the CDR3 is TGTGCCAGCAGCTCTTATCACAGGGGACACAATGAGCAGTTCTTC.

This chain joins TRBV5-5 and TRBJ2-7, with 9 bases fitting TRBD2. The CDR3 is 15 residues long. Germline CDR1 is SGHKS and CDR2 is YYEKEE (reference sequence). Trimming at V came to 1 base and at J to 4 bases, leaving 6 bases not matched to a gene. The CDR3 DNA reads as TGTGCCAGCAGCTTGAGGCGGGAGGGAGGGTACGAGCAGTACTTC. The encoded protein is CASSLRREGGYEQYF.

This clonotype was detected ten times or more. V usage is TRBV7-6 and J usage is TRBJ2-1, with TRBD2 matching over 9 bases. The CDR3 is 15 residues long. Unmatched junction bases numbered 4, after V lost 1 base and J lost 6 bases. Germline V gives CDR1 SGHVS, CDR2 FNYEAQ. In DNA, the CDR3 is TGTGCCAGCAGCTTAGAGGGCGGGAGGGGCAATGAGCAGTTCTTC. This codes for CASSLEGGRGNEQFF.

As to this clonotype: One junction end disagrees with the germline gene, perhaps due to a read error. The rearrangement links TRBV4-1 to TRBJ1-1; D not resolved. The CDR3 spans 13 residues. Germline CDR1 reads MGHRA; CDR2 reads YSYEKL. CDR3 loop: CVSSLRLNTEAFF. As DNA, the CDR3 is TGCGTCAGCAGCCTGAGGTTGAACACTGAAGCTTTCTTT.

V gene TRBV12-3 or TRBV12-4 combines with J gene TRBJ2-1; D gene uncertain. The CDR3 loop spans 14 amino acids. Trimming removed 1 base from V and 4 bases from J, with 8 bases in between. In DNA, the CDR3 is TGTGCCAGCAGTTTAGGGACGCCGTACAATGAGCAGTTCTTC. Translation gives CASSLGTPYNEQFF.

This clonotype was seen only a few times. V usage is TRBV12-3 or TRBV12-4 and J usage is TRBJ2-7, with 9 positions matching TRBD2. The CDR3 contains 14 residues. V trimming: 3 bases; J trimming: 5 bases; junction bases outside the gene matches: 5. The CDR3 loop is CASSFLASGNEQYF. Written as DNA, the CDR3 is TGTGCCAGCAGTTTCCTGGCTAGCGGGAACGAGCAGTACTTC.

There are many counts of this clonotype. The chain uses TRBV5-5 and TRBJ2-7; TRBD1 might be the D (5 bases). Germline V gene data show CDR1 as SGHKS and CDR2 as YYEKEE (reference sequence). V was cut by 4 bases and J by 3 bases, with 17 bases left in between. There are 15 residues in the CDR3. In DNA form, the CDR3 reads TGTGCCAGCAGCCCCCCCCCCGGACACGGCTACGAGCAGTACTTC. Translating it yields CASSPPPGHGYEQYF.

The rearrangement links TRBV28 to TRBJ1-5; no clear D. V lost 7 bases, J lost 5 bases, and 15 bases lay in between. Germline CDR1 and CDR2: MDHEN and SYDVKM. This CDR3 is built from 14 residues. CDR3 protein: CASNFPEPYQPQHF. The CDR3 DNA reads TGTGCCAGCAACTTTCCCGAGCCTTATCAGCCCCAGCATTTT.

Note on this clonotype: A read error may explain this, as a much larger clone is one base away. The CDR3 end shows no conserved phenylalanine or tryptophan, and so a read error is likely. This rearrangement joins TRBV28 to TRBJ1-5; possibly TRBD1 for D (5 bases). V was shortened by 4 bases and J by 9 bases, with 19 bases between the two germline ends. The CDR3 consists of 15 residues. Germline values: CDR1 MDHEN, CDR2 SYDVKM. The CDR3 sequence is CASSSRGPRLAPQHV. In DNA form, the CDR3 reads TGTGCCAGCAGTTCGCGGGGCCCAAGGTTAGCGCCCCAGCATGTT.

This clonotype has a count of ten or more. This chain connects TRBV7-2 to TRBJ2-3, with D maybe TRBD1 (5 bases). V lost 7 bases, J lost 2 bases, and 13 bases lay in between. Germline CDR1 and CDR2: SGHTA and FQGNSA. This CDR3 contains 14 residues. CDR3 DNA sequence: TGTGCCAGCACCCTACAGGCCTTCACAGATACGCAGTATTTT. Protein sequence: CASTLQAFTDTQYF.

This clonotype was seen a few times. The chain is built from TRBV11-2 and TRBJ2-4; TRBD2 matches 7 bases. Trimming at V came to 1 base and at J to 6 bases, leaving 3 bases not matched to a gene. This CDR3 region has 14 residues. Germline V CDR1 and CDR2: SGHAT, FQNNGV. The CDR3 DNA reads as TGTGCCAGCAGCTTAGGGGAGGGTCGAAACATTCAGTACTTC. This sequence encodes CASSLGEGRNIQYF.

A few counts support this clonotype. The rearrangement links TRBV27 to TRBJ1-2; 8 bases are a match to TRBD1. Trimming at V came to 10 bases and at J to 5 bases, leaving 3 bases not matched to a gene. Germline V gives CDR1 MNHEY, CDR2 SMNVEV (reference sequence). This CDR3 has 11 amino acids. This chain's CDR3 is CATGTGYGYTF. CDR3 in DNA: TGTGCCACCGGGACAGGATATGGCTACACCTTC.

This rearrangement joins TRBV18 to TRBJ1-2; D possibly corresponds to TRBD1 (6 bases). This CDR3 contains 14 residues. V was trimmed by 2 bases and J by 5 bases, leaving 12 bases between them. Germline CDR1 and CDR2: KGHSH and LQKENI. Here the CDR3 reads CASSPNRESYGYTF. The CDR3 DNA sequence: TGTGCCAGCTCACCAAACAGGGAATCGTATGGCTACACCTTC.